These 27 T cell receptor beta chains were sequenced from one sample in a study of OX40 agonist ivuxolimab in advanced cancers. Method: immunoSEQ multiplex PCR; TCRdb's copy keeps in-frame clones and lacks some. The data show tens of thousands of clones, over 80% seen once. The starting material was CD4+ or CD8+ T cells sorted from blood, obtained in a trial of the OX40 agonist ivuxolimab. The origin of the receptors is an adult with an advanced solid tumor such as melanoma, head and neck, liver or kidney cancer.

V usage is TRBV7-9 and J usage is TRBJ2-1; D call uncertain. Germline V gives CDR1 SEHNR, CDR2 FQNEAQ (reference sequence). The germline V and J ends were trimmed by 1 base and 4 bases, with 5 bases remaining between them. The length of the CDR3 is 13 residues. This chain's CDR3 is CASSLVGYNEQFF. DNA for the CDR3: TGTGCCAGCAGCTTAGTCGGGTACAATGAGCAGTTCTTC.

The chain carries TRBV25-1 and TRBJ2-1, with 7 bases identical to TRBD1. Germline V gives CDR1 MGHDK, CDR2 SYGVNS. The V segment lost 4 bases and the J segment 10 bases; nucleotides outside the gene matches: 7. This CDR3 is 13 amino acids long. This CDR3 reads CASSGLQGYEQFF. Here the CDR3 DNA reads TGTGCCAGCAGTGGACTACAGGGGTACGAGCAGTTCTTC.

Within the sample, this clone is medium-sized. The chain joins TRBV4-1 to TRBJ2-7, with 11 bases matching TRBD2. In germline, CDR1 is MGHRA, CDR2 YSYEKL. Germline trimming cut 4 bases from V and 7 bases from J; bases unmatched to any gene: 18. The CDR3 is 18 residues long. The CDR3 DNA is TGCGCCAGCAGCCTTTTGGAACTAGCGGGAGTCCCCTGGGGTGAGCAGTACTTC. The encoded protein is CASSLLELAGVPWGEQYF.

In this sample, this clone turned up a few times. Within the sample, other DNA sequences also encode this same CDR3. The rearrangement uses TRBV6-1 and TRBJ1-6, with D unresolved. The V gene lost 4 bases and the J gene lost 5 bases, with 3 bases spanning the gap. Germline CDR1 reads MNHNS; CDR2 reads SASEGT. CDR3 length: 12 residues. The CDR3 reads CASSGDNSPLHF. CDR3 DNA sequence: TGTGCCAGCAGTGGCGATAATTCACCCCTCCACTTT.

The chain carries TRBV2 and TRBJ1-5; D is undetermined. Per the germline V gene, CDR1 is SNHLY and CDR2 is FYNNEI. V was cut by 0 bases and J by 10 bases, with 1 base left in between. The CDR3 spans 10 residues. The CDR3: CASSEAPQHF. DNA of the CDR3: TGTGCCAGCAGTGAAGCCCCCCAGCATTTT.

This chain uses TRBV7-8 with TRBJ2-5; D ambiguous. V lost 1 base to trimming and J lost 0 bases, with 6 bases between them. This CDR3 has 14 amino acids. CDR1 is SGHVS, CDR2 FQNEAQ, per germline. The CDR3 coding sequence is TGTGCCAGCAGCTTAGACGGTGACCAAGAGACCCAGTACTTC. The encoded protein is CASSLDGDQETQYF.

V and J are TRBV5-1 and TRBJ2-2, with 9 bases fitting TRBD2. This CDR3 region has 16 residues. Germline trimming cut 6 bases from V and 2 bases from J; bases unmatched to any gene: 8. Germline assignment: CDR1 SGHRS and CDR2 YFSETQ. The CDR3 nucleotides read TGCGCCAGCACCGGTATACTAGCGGGTAACACCGGGGAGCTGTTTTTT. The encoded protein is CASTGILAGNTGELFF.

The chain combines TRBV7-2 with TRBJ2-7; 8 positions agree with TRBD2. CDR3 length: 16 residues. Trimming removed 3 bases from V and 6 bases from J; junction bases left unmatched: 13. Germline CDR1 SGHTA, CDR2 FQGNSA. The CDR3 loop is CASSFPGGRTQGEQYF. CDR3 coding DNA: TGTGCCAGCAGCTTTCCGGGGGGGAGGACCCAAGGCGAGCAGTACTTC.

The chain employs TRBV4-3 and TRBJ2-1; 15 bases are shared with TRBD2. The germline V gene has CDR1 LGHNA and CDR2 YSLEER. This CDR3 has 15 residues. The V segment lost 3 bases and the J segment 10 bases; nucleotides outside the gene matches: 4. Here the CDR3 DNA reads TGCGCCAGCAGCCATGCTGGACTAGCGGGAGGGGAGCAGTTCTTC. As protein: CASSHAGLAGGEQFF.

V gene TRBV5-1 combines with J gene TRBJ2-1, with 9 bases aligning to TRBD2. The V segment lost 5 bases and the J segment 5 bases; nucleotides outside the gene matches: 8. This CDR3 is built from 15 residues. The germline gives CDR1 SGHRS, CDR2 YFSETQ. The CDR3 region is CASSRWAGGNNEQFF. The CDR3, as DNA: TGCGCCAGCAGTCGTTGGGCGGGAGGGAACAATGAGCAGTTCTTC.

The chain uses TRBV7-2 and TRBJ1-2; 8 bases agree with TRBD1. CDR1 and CDR2 from the germline V gene are SGHTA and FQGNSA. The V and J ends lost 0 bases and 4 bases, in that order; junction bases with no gene match: 1. The CDR3 consists of 14 residues. The CDR3 reads CASSLAGTGYGYTF. The CDR3 nucleotides read TGTGCCAGCAGCTTAGCCGGGACAGGCTATGGCTACACCTTC.

V gene TRBV10-3 combines with J gene TRBJ2-7, with 8 nucleotides matching TRBD2. In germline, CDR1 is ENHRY, CDR2 SYGVKD. The V segment lost 6 bases and the J segment 6 bases; nucleotides outside the gene matches: 10. The CDR3 has 14 amino acids. Written as DNA, the CDR3 is TGTGCCATCAGGGGTGGACTAGCATTTTCCGAGCAGTACTTC. Protein product: CAIRGGLAFSEQYF.

This chain joins TRBV5-1 and TRBJ2-2; D unclear. The CDR3 runs to 12 residues. V was cut by 1 base and J by 7 bases, with 5 bases left in between. Germline values: CDR1 SGHRS, CDR2 YFSETQ. CDR3 bases: TGCGCCAGCAGCTTGTTAGGCGGGGAGCTGTTTTTT. It encodes CASSLLGGELFF.

The rearrangement links TRBV19 to TRBJ2-2, with 7 bases aligning to TRBD2. J was trimmed by 4 bases and V by 5 bases; bases with no gene match: 7. The germline V gene encodes CDR1 LNHDA and CDR2 SQIVND (reference sequence). The CDR3 consists of 15 residues. The CDR3 sequence: CASSPASGVTGELFF. The DNA of the CDR3 is TGTGCCAGTAGTCCGGCTAGCGGCGTCACCGGGGAGCTGTTTTTT.

The chain couples TRBV30 to TRBJ1-2, with D unresolved. CDR3 size: 12 residues. Germline V gene lookup returns CDR1 GTSNPN and CDR2 SVGIG (reference sequence). V dropped 1 base and J dropped 4 bases, with 7 bases sitting between them. CDR3 in DNA: TGTGCCTGGAGTGGGGGTGGCTATGGCTACACCTTC. Amino acids: CAWSGGGYGYTF.

The chain uses TRBV4-2 and TRBJ2-3; 8 positions match TRBD2. CDR3 length equals 18 residues. Germline V CDR1 and CDR2: LGHNA, YNFKEQ. Trimming took 0 bases from V and 7 from J; bases not matched to a gene: 15. For the CDR3, the DNA is TGTGCCAGCAGCCAAGACCGCGGTGTAGCGGGACCGGGGAATACGCAGTATTTT. As protein: CASSQDRGVAGPGNTQYF.

This clone was recorded once. The J gene is TRBJ2-5, the V gene TRBV7-2, with 7 bases fitting TRBD2. The DNA end favors TRBJ2-7, so the J call may be wrong. This CDR3 region has 15 residues. Germline CDR1 and CDR2: SGHTA and FQGNSA. The CDR3 region has the DNA TGTGCCAGCAGCTTGTCCGGACTAGAAGTCTACGAGCAGTACTTC. It translates to CASSLSGLEVYEQYF.

The chain uses TRBV27 and TRBJ1-5; 9 nucleotides match TRBD1. The germline V gene encodes CDR1 MNHEY and CDR2 SMNVEV (reference sequence). The CDR3 contains 17 residues. The ends lost 6 bases at V and 7 bases at J; junction bases unmatched: 16. The CDR3 loop reads CASRRATTDRGWQPQHF. CDR3 DNA sequence: TGTGCCAGCAGAAGAGCGACGACCGACAGGGGGTGGCAGCCCCAGCATTTT.

The V gene is TRBV19, the J gene TRBJ2-1, with a possible D match to TRBD2 (5 bases). Germline V gives CDR1 LNHDA, CDR2 SQIVND (reference sequence). The CDR3 extends over 14 amino acids. V was cut by 2 bases and J by 4 bases, with 9 bases left in between. Written as DNA, the CDR3 is TGTGCCAGTAGTATATCGGGGTCTTACAATGAGCAGTTCTTC. Protein: CASSISGSYNEQFF.

The chain is built from TRBV6-5 and TRBJ1-1; D is possibly TRBD1 (5 bases). Trimming took 2 bases from V and 10 from J, leaving 8 bases between them. Germline V gene lookup returns CDR1 MNHEY and CDR2 SVGAGI. CDR3 length equals 11 residues. CDR3 amino acids: CASSYGGAAFF. In DNA form, the CDR3 reads TGTGCCAGCAGTTACGGGGGTGCAGCTTTCTTT.

This chain uses TRBV5-4 with TRBJ2-7, with D possibly being TRBD2 (5 bases). Germline V gives CDR1 SGHNT, CDR2 YYREEE (reference sequence). Between the trimmed V and J ends, which lost 0 bases and 5 bases, there was a span of 9 bases. The CDR3 sequence is 13 residues long. The CDR3 nucleotides read TGTGCCAGCAGCTTGGGCGGGTCTAACGAGCAGTACTTC. Translating it yields CASSLGGSNEQYF.

This chain uses TRBV7-7 with TRBJ2-2, with no clear D. Deletions cut 6 bases from V and 7 bases from J, with 12 bases between. Germline V gene sequence: CDR1 SSHAT, CDR2 FNYEAQ (reference sequence). This CDR3 spans 13 amino acids. CDR3 nucleotide sequence: TGTGCCAGCAGTCTAGAGGTTCTCGGGGAGCTGTTTTTT. Its protein is CASSLEVLGELFF.

The V gene is TRBV29-1, the J gene TRBJ2-1; 7 bases are shared with TRBD1. Unmatched junction bases numbered 6, after V lost 3 bases and J lost 4 bases. The CDR3 has 14 amino acids. Per germline, CDR1 SQVTM and CDR2 ANQGSEA. CDR3 loop: CSVEGQTVYNEQFF. The CDR3 DNA reads as TGCAGCGTTGAGGGACAGACAGTATACAATGAGCAGTTCTTC.

This sequence joins TRBV15 and TRBJ2-7; a weak D match, TRBD1 (7 bases). V lost 0 bases and J lost 3, with 12 bases in between. Germline loops: CDR1 LNHNV, CDR2 YYDKDF (reference sequence). The CDR3 runs 15 residues. CDR3 sequence (DNA): TGTGCCACCAGCAGAGATTCAGGGGGGTACTACGAGCAGTACTTC. Protein product: CATSRDSGGYYEQYF.

The chain couples TRBV5-4 to TRBJ2-5; 10 bases fit TRBD1. Germline V lookup: CDR1 SGHNT, CDR2 YYREEE (reference sequence). V was clipped by 4 bases and J by 5 bases; unmatched bases: 8. The CDR3 has 15 residues. The CDR3 region has the DNA TGTGCCAGCAGCCCGGACAGGGGGTATCGGGAGACCCAGTACTTC. Its translation: CASSPDRGYRETQYF.

The chain links TRBV6-6 to TRBJ1-2; D is possibly TRBD1 (6 bases). The CDR3 has 14 amino acids. Trimming stripped 5 bases from V and 2 bases from J, with 12 bases between. Germline V gives CDR1 MNHNY, CDR2 SVGAGI (reference sequence). The CDR3 protein is CASSHGQNNYGYTF. DNA of the CDR3: TGTGCCAGCAGTCACGGACAGAACAACTATGGCTACACCTTC.

The count of this clone is one. The V and J genes are TRBV5-5 and TRBJ2-1; 9 bases agree with TRBD2. V dropped 0 bases and J dropped 8; count of bases not matched to a gene: 3. The CDR3 runs 14 residues. CDR1 is SGHKS, CDR2 YYEKEE, per germline (reference sequence). In DNA form, the CDR3 reads TGTGCCAGCAGCTTGGTAGCGGGAGAGGATGAGCAGTTCTTC. This codes for CASSLVAGEDEQFF.